This TCR beta chain was recovered during a study of tumor-infiltrating lymphocytes in primary liver carcinoma (dated by TCRdb to 2017 to 2019). Background on the whole study: Surgical resection was performed in China between late 2015 and March 2016 on several patients with histopathologically diagnosed primary liver carcinoma. The five patients, three men and two women aged 30 to 69 years, had hepatocellular carcinoma (four) or combined HCC and intrahepatic cholangiocarcinoma (one). The tumors of the five patients were staged as T1-T3 N0M0, with maximum diameters ranging from about 4 to 11 cm. Each sample produced roughly 3.5 to 7.13 million productive TCRbeta reads, and read depth showed no significant difference between tissue types. TCRbeta repertoire sequencing, expression microarrays and whole-exome sequencing were combined in the study across five regions of each liver tumor, with adjacent normal tissue and blood also included. A total of roughly 35 specimens from 5 patients went through TCRbeta repertoire sequencing, namely 25 tumor regions, 5 adjacent noncancerous liver tissues and 5 peripheral blood samples. Reproducibility between technical replicate repertoires was high, with correlation coefficients above 0.95 and mean shared-clone rates roughly 0.87. Here is what the overall study found, with its caveats: Comparison of CD4+ and CD8+ T cell repertoires was precluded by the use of bulk unsorted samples. Because sequencing covered only the TCR beta chain and unpaired alpha chains were not captured, true repertoire diversity is likely underestimated. The study included only five patients, and the authors note findings should be validated in a larger study. Pairs of tumor regions showed greater repertoire overlap (mean about 35%) than tumor-adjacent pairs (roughly 17%) or tumor-blood pairs (roughly 15%), which is consistent with antigen-driven expansion. A significantly larger repertoire fraction was made up by the top 250 clones in tumors than in blood (p = 0.039).

With regard to this clonotype: Its antigen is not yet known. No per-base quality is available; no much larger clone lies one base away.

The junction shows trimming of 2 bases on V and 2 bases on J, plus 15 bases between the germline ends. Per the germline V gene, MGHDK is the CDR1 and SYGVNS is the CDR2. The CDR3 holds 16 amino acids from the cysteine to the phenylalanine. CDR3 DNA only is kept here, 48 bases in frame from base 1. TCRbeta-specific cDNA was reverse-transcribed from roughly 500 ng total RNA using a constant-region primer and ProtoScript II reverse transcriptase. Three nested multiplex PCR rounds, following a slightly modified ARM-PCR procedure, were used to build the TCRbeta libraries. Each of the first two PCR rounds ran for about 9 cycles and used multiplex TRBV1-TRBV30 forward primers together with a Cbeta reverse primer. Sample barcodes and Illumina adapters were added in a final 25-cycle PCR using Deep VentR polymerase. Before sequencing, amplicons of 200-500 bp were purified from gel using a QIAquick gel extraction kit. An Illumina HiSeq 2500 was used to sequence the TCRbeta amplicons, generating 250-bp paired-end reads. The authors' pipeline ran thus. Reads were quality-trimmed with Trimmomatic v0.33, and paired reads were merged with FLASH v1.2.11 to recover full CDR3 sequences. MiGEC v1.2.1b assigned V, D and J germline segments to the rearranged TCRbeta sequences. Clonotype statistics, along with Shannon-Wiener diversity indices, were calculated using VDJtools v1.0.0. To cut down on sampling bias, every analysis after diversity analysis relied on just the 250 most abundant clonotypes from each sample. The raw public data were reprocessed by TCRdb itself: fastp quality trimming at Q25, MiXCR clonotype calling, in-frame beta chains only. One record per CDR3 amino acid sequence lists the most common genes and DNA. Here the V and J calls rest on TCRdb's processing, not on the authors' analysis. The sample data list around 330,000 distinct CDR3 sequences, and 65% of these were observed just once. Of the sample, roughly 10% is held by the ten largest clones.

Blood RNA was extracted from unsorted whole blood using TRIzol reagent, and germline DNA was obtained with the DNeasy Blood & Tissue kit. At the time of sampling, the patients were treatment-naive and had chronic HBV infection. About 4 milliliters of peripheral blood were collected into K2EDTA tubes before surgery. The sequenced material came from peripheral blood. This receptor was identified in a man aged 35 to 55 with primary liver carcinoma and hepatitis B virus infection. The receptor chain draws on TRBV25-1 and TRBJ2-5, with a weak D call of TRBD2 (6 bases match). CDR3 sequence: CASSELGQGGQETQYF. Here is the DNA: TGTGCCAGCAGTGAACTAGGACAAGGAGGGCAAGAGACCCAGTACTTC.